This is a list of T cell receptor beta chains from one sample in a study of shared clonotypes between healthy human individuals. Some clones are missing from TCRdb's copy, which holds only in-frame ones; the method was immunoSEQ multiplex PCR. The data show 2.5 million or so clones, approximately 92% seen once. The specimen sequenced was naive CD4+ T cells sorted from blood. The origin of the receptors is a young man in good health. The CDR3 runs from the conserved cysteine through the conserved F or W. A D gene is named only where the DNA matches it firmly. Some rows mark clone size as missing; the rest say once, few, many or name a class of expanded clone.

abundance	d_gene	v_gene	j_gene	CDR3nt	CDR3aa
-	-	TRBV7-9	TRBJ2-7	TGTGCCAGCAGCTCTGGCGCAGGGTCGTTCCACGAGCAGTACTTC	CASSSGAGSFHEQYF
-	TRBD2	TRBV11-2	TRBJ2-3	TGTGCCAGCAGCTCAAGCGGGAGGGCTGATACGCAGTATTTT	CASSSSGRADTQYF
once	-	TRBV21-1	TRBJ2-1	TGTGCCAGCAGCAAAGATTCGTGGGGCTTATACAATGAGCAGTTCTTC	CASSKDSWGLYNEQFF
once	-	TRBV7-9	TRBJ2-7	TGTGCCAGCAGTCACTCAGCTCACGAGCAGTACTTC	CASSHSAHEQYF
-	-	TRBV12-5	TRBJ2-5	TGTGCTAGTGGTTTGGCAGCTCAGGAGACCCAGTACTTC	CASGLAAQETQYF
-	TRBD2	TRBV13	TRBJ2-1	TGTGCCAGCAGCTCAACTAGCGGACCCTACAATGAGCAGTTCTTC	CASSSTSGPYNEQFF
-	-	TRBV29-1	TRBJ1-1	TGCAGCCCCGGGGCAACCGAAGCTTTCTTT	CSPGATEAFF
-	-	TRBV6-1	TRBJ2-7	TGTGCCAGCAGTAGCCAACTCTCCTACGAGCAGTACTTC	CASSSQLSYEQYF
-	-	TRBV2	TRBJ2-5	TGTGCCAGCAGTGAAACGACTTTAGGAGAGACCCAGTACTTC	CASSETTLGETQYF
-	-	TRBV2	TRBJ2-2	TGTGCCAGCAGTGTTGAGTCGGCCGGGGAGCTGTTTTTT	CASSVESAGELFF
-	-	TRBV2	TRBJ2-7	TGTGCCAGCAGTACAAACAGGGGGGGAGACGAGCAGTACTTC	CASSTNRGGDEQYF
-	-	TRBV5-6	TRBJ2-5	TGTGCCAGCACCAAGGACTACCAAGAGACCCAGTACTTC	CASTKDYQETQYF
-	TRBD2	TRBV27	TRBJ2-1	TGTGCCAGCAGTTTACCGGGGGGGAGCTCCTACAATGAGCAGTTCTTC	CASSLPGGSSYNEQFF
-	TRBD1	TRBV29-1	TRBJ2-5	TGCAGCGGGGACAGGGGCCAAGAGACCCAGTACTTC	CSGDRGQETQYF
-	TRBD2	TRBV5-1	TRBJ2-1	TGCGCCAGCAGCTTGGTGGCGGGAGAGGGAAATGAGCAGTTCTTC	CASSLVAGEGNEQFF
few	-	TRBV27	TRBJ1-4	TGTGCCAGCAGCCCAGGGGAAGGGGCTAATGAAAAACTGTTTTTT	CASSPGEGANEKLFF
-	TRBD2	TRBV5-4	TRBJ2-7	TGTGCCAGCAGCTTGGAAGGACTAGCGGGGACCTACGAGCAGTACTTC	CASSLEGLAGTYEQYF
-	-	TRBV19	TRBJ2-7	TGTGCCAGTACCGAGGACGGATACGAGCAGTACTTC	CASTEDGYEQYF
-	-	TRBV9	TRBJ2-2	TGTGCCAGCAGCGTAGACGTCACCGGGGAGCTGTTTTTT	CASSVDVTGELFF
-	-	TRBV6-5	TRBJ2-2	TGTGCCAGCAGCGGACTCGCGAACACCGGGGAGCTGTTTTTT	CASSGLANTGELFF
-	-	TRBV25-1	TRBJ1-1	TGTGCCAGCAGTGAATGGCCAGGGACCCTGAACACTGAAGCTTTCTTT	CASSEWPGTLNTEAFF
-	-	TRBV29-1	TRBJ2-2	TGCAGCGTTGACGGGACTTCGAACACCGGGGAGCTGTTTTTT	CSVDGTSNTGELFF
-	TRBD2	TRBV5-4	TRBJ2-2	TGTGCCAGCAGCTTATTAGCGGGGGGGAACACCGGGGAGCTGTTTTTT	CASSLLAGGNTGELFF
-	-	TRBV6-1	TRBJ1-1	TGTGTCAGTAGGGAGATGAACACTGAAGCTTTCTTT	CVSREMNTEAFF
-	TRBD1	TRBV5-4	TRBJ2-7	TGTGCCAGCAGCACCGGGACAGAATACGAGCAGTACTTC	CASSTGTEYEQYF
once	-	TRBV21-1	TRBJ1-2	TGTGCCAGCAGTCCGACAGGGCCGAGCTATGGCTACACCTTC	CASSPTGPSYGYTF
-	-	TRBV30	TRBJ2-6	TGTGCCTGGAGCTTCCCTTTTTCCGGGGCCAACGTCCTGACTTTC	CAWSFPFSGANVLTF
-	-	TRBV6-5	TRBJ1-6	TGTGCCAGCAGTTCAGGAGCCTCCTATAATTCACCCCTCCACTTT	CASSSGASYNSPLHF
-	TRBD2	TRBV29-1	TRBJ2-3	TGCAGCGTTGTAGCGGGGGGAGATACGCAGTATTTT	CSVVAGGDTQYF
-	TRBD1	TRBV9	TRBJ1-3	TGTGCCAGCAGCGCCGGACAGGGAGGCTCTGGAAACACCATATATTTT	CASSAGQGGSGNTIYF
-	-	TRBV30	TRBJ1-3	TGTGCCTGGACCCGGGGAAACACCATATATTTT	CAWTRGNTIYF
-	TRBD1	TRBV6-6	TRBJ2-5	TGTGCCAGCAGTTCAAGGGCAGGGGGAACGGAGACCCAGTACTTC	CASSSRAGGTETQYF
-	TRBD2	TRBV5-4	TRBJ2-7	TGTGCCAGCAGCGGGGTCCCGACTAGCGGGAGATACGAGCAGTACTTC	CASSGVPTSGRYEQYF